The 23 T cell receptor beta chains below all came from one sample that was sequenced in a study of T cell repertoires in cytomegalovirus infection. TCRdb recomputed calls from the reads with MiXCR, one row per CDR3 protein. The table lists under 200,000 distinct CDR3 sequences, roughly 22% of them singletons. These receptors lack a known antigen. The specimen was CD8+ T cells from cultured PBMCs, collected from culture after CMV antigen stimulation. These receptors came from a human donor in good health (CMV status not recorded). Some clones in this sample may be carry-over from other donors' samples.

The V call is TRBV20-1, the J call TRBJ1-4; D is uncertain. The CDR3 has 14 residues. The V gene lost 5 bases and the J gene lost 0 bases, with 10 bases spanning the gap. Germline assignment: CDR1 DFQATT and CDR2 SNEGSKA (reference sequence). Here the CDR3 reads CSARAYATNEKLFF. DNA of the CDR3: TGCAGTGCTCGGGCATACGCAACTAATGAAAAACTGTTTTTT.

The chain couples TRBV10-3 to TRBJ2-5, with 9 bases that match TRBD2. The CDR3 totals 16 residues. Germline CDR1 ENHRY, CDR2 SYGVKD. The ends lost 0 bases at V and 5 bases at J; junction bases unmatched: 7. This chain's CDR3 is CAISESRTSVAETQYF. The CDR3 coding sequence is TGTGCCATCAGTGAGTCGAGGACTAGCGTGGCCGAGACCCAGTACTTC.

CDR3 loop: CASSPAPNTEAFF. The CDR3 DNA reads as TGTGCCAGCAGCCCTGCCCCGAACACTGAAGCTTTCTTT. This chain uses TRBV7-2 with TRBJ1-1; D unresolved. Germline CDR1 and CDR2: SGHTA and FQGNSA. Trimming cost V 5 bases and J 1 base, with 8 bases left between them. The CDR3 consists of 13 residues.

The sample holds a few counts of this clonotype. The DNA for the CDR3 is TGTGCCAGCAGCCCCACCAACGGAGACTATGGCTACACCTTC. This encodes CASSPTNGDYGYTF. The genes are TRBV7-9 and TRBJ1-2; D is unclear. CDR1 and CDR2 (germline): SEHNR, FQNEAQ (reference sequence). V lost 5 bases and J lost 3, with 13 bases in between. CDR3 length equals 14 residues.

This clonotype was seen more than once but under ten times. The chain is built from TRBV27 and TRBJ1-5; the D is unclear. Trimming pared 4 bases from V and 4 bases from J, leaving 8 bases between. This CDR3 is built from 13 residues. The V gene's germline CDR1 is MNHEY and CDR2 SMNVEV (reference sequence). The CDR3 loop reads CASSYGFNQPQHF. The CDR3 nucleotides are TGTGCCAGCAGTTACGGTTTTAATCAGCCCCAGCATTTT.

The V and J genes are TRBV7-8 and TRBJ1-4; TRBD1 is a possible D gene (6 bases). Germline V gene lookup returns CDR1 SGHVS and CDR2 FQNEAQ. V was pared by 5 bases and J by 3 bases, with 13 bases between. The CDR3 sequence is 15 residues long. The CDR3 nucleotides read TGTGCCAGCAGCCCCGGAGGGGGATCTAATGAAAAACTGTTTTTT. It codes for CASSPGGGSNEKLFF.

The CDR3 is CASSLMRQGYNEQFF. Here the CDR3 DNA reads TGTGCCAGCAGCTTAATGAGACAGGGCTACAATGAGCAGTTCTTC. This chain links TRBV7-2 with TRBJ2-1; TRBD1 aligns across 7 bases. This CDR3 is built from 15 residues. Germline CDR1 SGHTA, CDR2 FQGNSA. Trimming removed 2 bases from V and 3 bases from J; junction bases left unmatched: 4.

A few counts support this clonotype. The gene calls are TRBV7-8 and TRBJ2-1; D possibly corresponds to TRBD1 (6 bases). Trimming cost V 4 bases and J 0 bases, with 10 bases left between them. Germline V gene sequence: CDR1 SGHVS, CDR2 FQNEAQ. The CDR3 consists of 15 residues. The CDR3 loop reads CASSSRTVSYNEQFF. For the CDR3, the DNA is TGTGCCAGCAGCTCAAGGACAGTCTCCTACAATGAGCAGTTCTTC.

CDR3 loop: CASSRRDRAEKLFF. CDR3 in DNA: TGTGCCAGCAGTCGCCGGGACAGGGCTGAAAAACTGTTTTTT. The chain uses TRBV6-6 and TRBJ1-4; 9 nucleotides align to TRBD1. The germline V gene encodes CDR1 MNHNY and CDR2 SVGAGI (reference sequence). V trimming: 5 bases; J trimming: 7 bases; junction bases outside the gene matches: 5. The CDR3 runs 14 residues.

The J gene is TRBJ1-1, the V gene TRBV6-5; no firm D call. Trimming pared 2 bases from V and 10 bases from J, leaving 11 bases between. The CDR3 runs 12 residues. The germline CDR1 and CDR2 sequences are MNHEY and SVGAGI. This chain's CDR3 is CASSYGSEGAFF. For the CDR3, the DNA is TGTGCCAGCAGTTACGGATCGGAAGGAGCTTTCTTT.

In its sample, this clonotype was seen many times. This sequence joins TRBV28 and TRBJ2-6, with 7 bases matching TRBD1. This CDR3 region has 16 residues. Unmatched junction bases numbered 5, after V lost 4 bases and J lost 2 bases. The germline V gene has CDR1 MDHEN and CDR2 SYDVKM. The CDR3 loop is CASSSLTGAGANVLTF. The CDR3 coding sequence is TGTGCCAGCAGTTCACTCACAGGGGCTGGGGCCAACGTCCTGACTTTC.

V usage is TRBV9 and J usage is TRBJ2-1; 7 bases are shared with TRBD1. CDR1 SGDLS and CDR2 YYNGEE come from the germline V gene. V lost 0 bases and J lost 5; bases outside the gene matches: 5. The CDR3 extends over 15 amino acids. The DNA for the CDR3 is TGTGCCAGCAGCGTAGCTCCGGGACAGCACAATGAGCAGTTCTTC. Encoded protein: CASSVAPGQHNEQFF.

The CDR3: CASSSKPTGSYGYTF. CDR3 nucleotides: TGTGCCAGCAGTTCAAAGCCGACGGGGTCCTATGGCTACACCTTC. This chain links TRBV12-3 or TRBV12-4 with TRBJ1-2; D is uncertain. The CDR3 has 15 residues. V lost 4 bases to trimming and J lost 4 bases, with 16 bases between them.

This clonotype was recorded many times. A junction end diverges from the germline sequence, so it may reflect a read error. The chain is built from TRBV7-7 and TRBJ2-3, with 14 nucleotides matching TRBD2. The CDR3 extends over 19 amino acids. Germline V gene lookup returns CDR1 SSHAT and CDR2 FNYEAQ (reference sequence). CDR3 sequence: CASSSTIVGTSGGSDTQYF. The CDR3 DNA is TGTGCTAGCAGCTCAACAATCGTAGGGACTAGCGGGGGATCTGATACGCAGTATTTT.

This clonotype occurred once. The CDR3 region is CATSDLDGPPGQYF. CDR3 coding DNA: TGTGCCACCAGTGATCTGGACGGGCCCCCAGGGCAGTACTTC. This chain joins TRBV24-1 and TRBJ2-7; D ambiguous. Trimming shortened V by 3 bases and J by 9 bases, and 17 bases separated the two germline ends. The CDR3 has 14 residues. Germline V CDR1 and CDR2: KGHDR, SFDVKD.

The chain has TRBV10-3 and TRBJ2-1; 15 nucleotides agree with TRBD2. The ends lost 1 base at V and 8 bases at J; junction bases unmatched: 18. The CDR3 is 21 amino acids. Germline CDR1 reads ENHRY; CDR2 reads SYGVKD. CDR3 nucleotides: TGTGCCATCAGTGAGTTATCTGGAGTCGGGACTAGCGGGAGGCTCGGCGATGAGCAGTTCTTC. Its protein product is CAISELSGVGTSGRLGDEQFF.

This clonotype was picked up a small number of times. This rearrangement joins TRBV5-4 to TRBJ2-1; a weak D match, TRBD2 (6 bases). Per the germline V gene, CDR1 is SGHNT and CDR2 is YYREEE (reference sequence). Trimming stripped 5 bases from V and 7 bases from J, with 10 bases between. This CDR3 has 12 residues. The CDR3 DNA reads TGTGCCAGCAGGGGAGGAGGGAATGAGCAGTTCTTC. It is translated as CASRGGGNEQFF.

This clonotype was found a few times. This chain joins TRBV7-9 and TRBJ2-3; 11 bases agree with TRBD2. The CDR3 is 15 residues long. Losses at the gene ends were 3 bases for V and 4 bases for J; bases not matched to a gene: 3. Per the germline V gene, CDR1 is SEHNR and CDR2 is FQNEAQ (reference sequence). The CDR3 reads CASSFSGGAPDTQYF. CDR3 coding DNA: TGTGCCAGCAGCTTTAGCGGGGGGGCCCCAGATACGCAGTATTTT.

In its sample, this clonotype was seen many times. The genes are TRBV6-2 or TRBV6-3 and TRBJ2-1; D gene ambiguous. V was trimmed by 0 bases and J by 6 bases, leaving 6 bases between them. This CDR3 region has 13 residues. The germline CDR1 and CDR2 sequences are MNHEY and SVGEGT. The CDR3 nucleotides read TGTGCCAGCAGTTACTCGAGAGGCAATGAGCAGTTCTTC. This encodes CASSYSRGNEQFF.

This clonotype was recorded a few times. The chain uses TRBV27 and TRBJ1-4, with D hard to call. Per the germline V gene, CDR1 is MNHEY and CDR2 is SMNVEV (reference sequence). There are 14 residues in the CDR3. V was shortened by 3 bases and J by 5 bases, with 10 bases between the two germline ends. CDR3 sequence (DNA): TGTGCCAGCAGTTTTGGGATTCAAAATGAAAAACTGTTTTTT. As protein: CASSFGIQNEKLFF.

This clonotype was recorded a few times. The rearrangement links TRBV7-2 to TRBJ1-1; 9 bases are shared with TRBD1. The J segment lost 3 bases and the V segment lost 4 bases, leaving 9 bases of the junction unmatched. The CDR3 extends over 16 amino acids. The germline V gene has CDR1 SGHTA and CDR2 FQGNSA. CDR3: CASSSAGQGTYTEAFF. In DNA, the CDR3 is TGTGCCAGCAGCTCCGCTGGACAGGGGACTTACACTGAAGCTTTCTTT.

This clonotype has a single count. This chain links TRBV7-3 with TRBJ2-1, with D maybe TRBD2 (6 bases). Trimming shortened V by 0 bases and J by 6 bases, and 18 bases separated the two germline ends. Germline V lookup: CDR1 SGHTA, CDR2 FQGTGA. The CDR3 is 17 residues long. As DNA, the CDR3 is TGTGCCAGCAGCTTAACTCAAGAGGGACTGGATATCAATGAGCAGTTCTTC. This encodes CASSLTQEGLDINEQFF.

The V call is TRBV5-4, the J call TRBJ2-2; 10 nucleotides line up with TRBD2. The V and J ends lost 4 bases and 3 bases, in that order; junction bases with no gene match: 6. The CDR3 runs 16 residues. Germline lookup yields CDR1 SGHNT and CDR2 YYREEE (reference sequence). The CDR3 DNA is TGTGCCAGCAGCGGGGGACTAGCGCGTGACACCGGGGAGCTGTTTTTT. Protein sequence: CASSGGLARDTGELFF.